Each of the 7 T cell receptor beta chains below was sequenced from the same sample in a study of blood T cell repertoires in COVID-19. Sequencing used immunoSEQ multiplex PCR; TCRdb keeps in-frame clones, though not all of them. The data contain 300,000 to 400,000 clones, over 80% of them singletons. Input material: PBMCs or T cells enriched from blood (not recorded which). The source of these receptors is a man aged 30 to 39 who had recovered from COVID-19.

The chain combines TRBV7-9 with TRBJ2-2; D might be TRBD1 (5 bases). The V end was cut by 2 bases, the J end by 7 bases, with 14 bases between. The CDR3 spans 15 residues. Germline V lookup: CDR1 SEHNR, CDR2 FQNEAQ (reference sequence). Written as DNA, the CDR3 is TGTGCCAGCAGCTTATCATCTACAGGTGTCGGGGAGCTGTTTTTT. Its translation is CASSLSSTGVGELFF.

This chain uses TRBV14 with TRBJ2-1; 8 positions match TRBD1. This CDR3 comprises 15 residues. Trimming took 3 bases from V and 5 from J; bases not matched to a gene: 6. Germline CDR1 reads SGHDN; CDR2 reads FVKESK. For the CDR3, the DNA is TGTGCCAGCAGCCACACAGGGGGTAAGAACAATGAGCAGTTCTTC. This gives the protein CASSHTGGKNNEQFF.

The genes are TRBV6-5 and TRBJ2-7; D gene uncertain. Deletions cut 5 bases from V and 2 bases from J, with 10 bases between. This CDR3 contains 13 residues. Germline-derived CDR1 and CDR2 are MNHEY and SVGAGI. The DNA for the CDR3 is TGTGCCAGCAGTCTGGCGGAGACCTACGAGCAGTACTTC. The encoded protein is CASSLAETYEQYF.

The gene calls are TRBV10-2 and TRBJ1-2; TRBD1 agrees at 7 bases. The CDR3 totals 15 residues. Per germline, CDR1 WSHSY and CDR2 SAAADI. V dropped 10 bases and J dropped 8; count of bases not matched to a gene: 19. CDR3 in DNA: TGCGCCATCTTTGACAGGGAGGAGCCGTATGTGGGCTACACCTTC. Translating it yields CAIFDREEPYVGYTF.

The chain couples TRBV5-1 to TRBJ2-7; TRBD1 matches at 9 bases. V was clipped by 0 bases and J by 2 bases; unmatched bases: 6. The CDR3 runs to 16 residues. Looked up from germline, CDR1 is SGHRS and CDR2 is YFSETQ. CDR3 sequence reads: CASSLAGTGITYEQYF. CDR3 nucleotides: TGCGCCAGCAGCTTGGCCGGGACAGGGATTACCTACGAGCAGTACTTC.

The chain links TRBV18 to TRBJ1-6, with D possibly TRBD1 on 5 matching bases. Germline V gene lookup returns CDR1 KGHSH and CDR2 LQKENI. The CDR3 extends over 17 amino acids. V dropped 3 bases and J dropped 10 bases, with 22 bases sitting between them. CDR3 nucleotides: TGTGCCAGCTCACCTGAAGAACTGGGGCGAGGTTACTCACCCCTCCACTTT. Amino acids: CASSPEELGRGYSPLHF.

V gene TRBV19 combines with J gene TRBJ2-3; no firm D call. Between the trimmed V and J ends, which lost 6 bases and 0 bases, there was a span of 13 bases. The CDR3 length is 15 residues. Per the germline V gene, CDR1 is LNHDA and CDR2 is SQIVND (reference sequence). CDR3 loop: CASSPLEHSTDTQYF. DNA of the CDR3: TGTGCCAGTAGCCCTTTGGAGCATAGCACAGATACGCAGTATTTT.